The sequence of this TCR beta chain was determined in a study of blood T cell repertoires in COVID-19. Looking at the study overall: Both acute and convalescent COVID-19 samples were obtained from the United States, Italy and Spain. Sources were T cells, B-cell-depleted T cells, or PBMCs; the material itself was cDNA or gDNA.

The CDR3 is 16 amino acids. The V gene's germline CDR1 is LNHDA and CDR2 SQIVND (reference sequence). Trimming removed 7 bases from V and 0 bases from J, with 16 bases in between. Authors' methods: Reference gene primer amplification gave estimated nucleated cell counts. This table comes from immunoSEQ multiplex PCR, and its TCRdb copy is limited to in-frame clones, with some not included. From that table come the V and J calls and clone size; the DNA was used to work out D and trimming. The sample yields about 63,000 clones, 84% seen once. Material for sequencing was peripheral blood. This TCR was sampled from a human donor in a cohort sampled during active COVID-19. J is TRBJ2-4 and V is TRBV19, with a possible D match to TRBD2 (5 bases). Here the CDR3 reads CASTPPKGLAKNIQYF. CDR3 in DNA: TGTGCCAGTACCCCCCCCAAAGGACTAGCCAAAAACATTCAGTACTTC. The variable domain in full, completed from reference TRBV19 and TRBJ2-4, reads DGGITQSPKYLFRKEGQNVTLSCEQNLNHDAMYWYRQDPGQGLRLIYYSQIVNDFQKGDIAEGYSVSREKKESFPLTVTSAQKNPTAFYLCASTPPKGLAKNIQYFGAGTRLSVL.